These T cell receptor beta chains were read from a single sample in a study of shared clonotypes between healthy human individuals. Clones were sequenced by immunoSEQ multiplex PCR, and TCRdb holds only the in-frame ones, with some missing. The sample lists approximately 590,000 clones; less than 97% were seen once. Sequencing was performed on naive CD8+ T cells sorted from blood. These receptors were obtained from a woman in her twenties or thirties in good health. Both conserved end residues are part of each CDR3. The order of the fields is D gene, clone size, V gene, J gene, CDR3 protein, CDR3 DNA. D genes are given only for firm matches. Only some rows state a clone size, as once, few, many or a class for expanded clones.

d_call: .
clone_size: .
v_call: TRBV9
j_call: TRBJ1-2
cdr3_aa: CASSGWTDPNYGYTF
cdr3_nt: TGTGCCAGCAGCGGTTGGACGGACCCTAACTATGGCTACACCTTC

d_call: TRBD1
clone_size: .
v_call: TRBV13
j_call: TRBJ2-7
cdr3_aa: CASSLDGTGDYEQYF
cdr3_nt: TGTGCCAGCAGCTTAGATGGGACAGGAGACTACGAGCAGTACTTC

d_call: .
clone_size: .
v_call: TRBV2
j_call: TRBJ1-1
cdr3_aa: CASILRGDNTEAFF
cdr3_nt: TGTGCCAGCATCCTTCGGGGGGATAACACTGAAGCTTTCTTT

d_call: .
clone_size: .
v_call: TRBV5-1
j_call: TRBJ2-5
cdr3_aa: CASSLAGIQETQYF
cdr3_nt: TGCGCCAGCAGCTTGGCCGGAATCCAAGAGACCCAGTACTTC

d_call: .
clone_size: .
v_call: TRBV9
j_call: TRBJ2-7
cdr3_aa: CASSAQPGGYF
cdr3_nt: TGTGCCAGCAGCGCCCAACCCGGGGGGTACTTC

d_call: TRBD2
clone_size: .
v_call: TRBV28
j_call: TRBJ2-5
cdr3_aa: CASSSPARGVPETQYF
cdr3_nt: TGTGCCAGCAGTTCCCCAGCGCGGGGGGTCCCAGAGACCCAGTACTTC

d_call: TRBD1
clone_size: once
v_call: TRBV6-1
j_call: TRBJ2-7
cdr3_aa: CASNPGQGSYEQYF
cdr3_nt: TGTGCCAGCAATCCTGGACAGGGGAGCTACGAGCAGTACTTC

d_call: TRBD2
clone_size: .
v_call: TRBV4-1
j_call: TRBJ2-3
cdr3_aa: CASSQVGLAFHTQYF
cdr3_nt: TGCGCCAGCAGCCAAGTAGGACTAGCGTTCCATACGCAGTATTTT

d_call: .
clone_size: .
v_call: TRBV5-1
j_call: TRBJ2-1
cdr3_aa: CASSPGLDYNEQFF
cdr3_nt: TGCGCCAGCAGCCCGGGTCTCGACTACAATGAGCAGTTCTTC

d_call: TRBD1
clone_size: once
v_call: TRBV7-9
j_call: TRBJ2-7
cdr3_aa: CASSADRVWYEQYF
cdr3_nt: TGTGCCAGCAGCGCCGACAGGGTCTGGTACGAGCAGTACTTC

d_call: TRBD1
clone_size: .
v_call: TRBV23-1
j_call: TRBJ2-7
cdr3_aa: CASSQTPYGTGPYEQYF
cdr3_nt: TGCGCCAGCAGTCAAACGCCTTACGGGACAGGGCCCTACGAGCAGTACTTC

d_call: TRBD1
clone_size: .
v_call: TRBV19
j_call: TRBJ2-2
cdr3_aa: CASSPAPGTGFFGGELFF
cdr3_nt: TGTGCCAGTAGTCCAGCCCCCGGGACAGGGTTTTTCGGGGGGGAGCTGTTTTTT

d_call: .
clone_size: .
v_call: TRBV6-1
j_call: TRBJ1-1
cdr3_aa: CASSEYGWGNEAFF
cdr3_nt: TGTGCCAGCAGTGAATATGGTTGGGGGAATGAAGCTTTCTTT

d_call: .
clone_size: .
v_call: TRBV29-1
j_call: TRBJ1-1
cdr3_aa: CSATQAGPGAEAFF
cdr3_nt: TGCAGCGCCACTCAAGCCGGGCCGGGGGCTGAAGCTTTCTTT

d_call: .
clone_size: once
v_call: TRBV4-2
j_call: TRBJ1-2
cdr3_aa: CASSQDLDTHYGYTF
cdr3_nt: TGTGCCAGCAGCCAAGATCTGGACACCCACTATGGCTACACCTTC

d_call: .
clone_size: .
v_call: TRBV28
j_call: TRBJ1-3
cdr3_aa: CASSLSGGSWEGNTIYF
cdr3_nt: TGTGCCAGCAGTTTGTCCGGGGGATCCTGGGAAGGAAACACCATATATTTT

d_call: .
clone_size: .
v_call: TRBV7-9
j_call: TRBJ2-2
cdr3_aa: CASYGRELFF
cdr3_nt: TGTGCCAGCTACGGCCGGGAGCTGTTTTTT